Below are 31 T cell receptor beta chains sequenced from a single sample in a study of blood T cell repertoires in COVID-19. The repertoire was sequenced with immunoSEQ multiplex PCR; TCRdb's copy has only in-frame clones and lacks some. This sample has under 350,000 clones; 85% to 90% occur once, and the top ten carry about 4.2%. The sequenced sample was peripheral blood. Every receptor here comes from a man aged 40-55 years with acute or convalescent COVID-19.

The rearrangement links TRBV27 to TRBJ1-5, with a weak D call TRBD1 (6 bases). Trimming removed 5 bases at V and 4 bases at J, with 21 bases between. Germline V lookup: CDR1 MNHEY, CDR2 SMNVEV (reference sequence). CDR3 length: 17 residues. The CDR3 loop is CASSPTGSGLKNQPQHF. As DNA, the CDR3 is TGTGCCAGCAGTCCCACAGGGAGTGGGCTGAAGAATCAGCCCCAGCATTTT.

This chain links TRBV3-1 (or the pseudogene TRBV3-2) with TRBJ1-1; perhaps TRBD1 as D (6 bases). V lost 4 bases and J 12 bases, leaving 18 bases between the germline ends. CDR3 length equals 13 residues. The germline CDR1 and CDR2 sequences are LGHDT and YNNKEL (reference sequence). The CDR3 spells CASSPRARGAPFF. As DNA, the CDR3 is TGTGCCAGCAGCCCCCGGGCCAGGGGCGCCCCTTTCTTT.

This chain uses TRBV6-5 with TRBJ1-2; 7 nucleotides agree with TRBD1. This CDR3 comprises 16 residues. Germline loops: CDR1 MNHEY, CDR2 SVGAGI. J lost 6 bases, V lost 4 bases, and 14 bases had no gene match. CDR3 loop: CASSLPRDRSSNGYTF. DNA of the CDR3: TGTGCCAGCAGTTTGCCTCGGGACAGATCCTCCAATGGCTACACCTTC.

The chain recombines TRBV12-5 with TRBJ1-4, with D tentatively TRBD1 (5 bases). Trimming removed 7 bases from V and 3 bases from J, with 18 bases in between. The CDR3 contains 16 residues. The germline V gene encodes CDR1 LGHNT and CDR2 FRNRAP. The CDR3 reads CASARDLPEANEKLFF. CDR3 nucleotide sequence: TGTGCTAGTGCCAGGGATTTACCAGAAGCTAATGAAAAACTGTTTTTT.

The CDR3 is CASSGTRGISNQPQHF. In DNA, the CDR3 is TGTGCCAGTAGCGGAACAAGGGGGATAAGCAATCAGCCCCAGCATTTT. The chain combines TRBV19 with TRBJ1-5; D is possibly TRBD1 (6 bases). V lost 6 bases, J lost 1 base, and 16 bases lay in between. Looked up from germline, CDR1 is LNHDA and CDR2 is SQIVND (reference sequence). CDR3 length: 16 residues.

As regards this clone: Other DNA sequences in this sample translate to the same CDR3. The V gene is TRBV5-1, the J gene TRBJ1-1; TRBD1 agrees at 10 bases. The length of the CDR3 is 14 residues. Germline CDR1 reads SGHRS; CDR2 reads YFSETQ. The ends lost 2 bases at V and 5 bases at J; junction bases unmatched: 3. This chain's CDR3 is CASSLRTGGTEAFF. CDR3 bases: TGCGCCAGCAGCTTAAGGACAGGGGGGACTGAAGCTTTCTTT.

This clone was picked up a small number of times. The gene calls are TRBV7-3 and TRBJ1-1; TRBD1 agrees at 10 bases. V shed 0 bases and J 4 bases; nucleotides not matched to a gene: 8. This CDR3 has 17 amino acids. Germline CDR1 SGHTA, CDR2 FQGTGA. The DNA for the CDR3 is TGTGCCAGCAGCTTAACCGGCACGGGACAGGGGAGCACTGAAGCTTTCTTT. This sequence encodes CASSLTGTGQGSTEAFF.

The genes are TRBV19 and TRBJ1-5; no definite D call. V was clipped by 3 bases and J by 1 base, with 10 bases between them. The CDR3 contains 15 residues. In germline, CDR1 is LNHDA, CDR2 SQIVND (reference sequence). CDR3 in amino acids: CASSMEGWSNQPQHF. CDR3 coding DNA: TGTGCCAGTAGTATGGAGGGTTGGAGCAATCAGCCCCAGCATTTT.

The chain joins TRBV27 to TRBJ2-2; tentatively, D is TRBD1 (6 bases). This CDR3 comprises 16 residues. Germline loops: CDR1 MNHEY, CDR2 SMNVEV (reference sequence). The V end lost 8 bases, the J end lost 0 bases, and 16 bases lay between the germline ends. CDR3 amino acids: CASRLRTASNTGELFF. The CDR3 DNA is TGTGCCAGCCGCCTGCGGACAGCGTCGAACACCGGGGAGCTGTTTTTT.

The rearrangement links TRBV19 to TRBJ1-5; D might be TRBD1 (5 bases). The CDR3 length is 15 residues. The germline V gene has CDR1 LNHDA and CDR2 SQIVND (reference sequence). The germline V and J ends were trimmed by 6 bases and 6 bases, with 18 bases remaining between them. The CDR3 loop reads CASRGTGGLGQPQHF. CDR3 nucleotide sequence: TGTGCCAGTAGAGGGACTGGGGGGTTAGGTCAGCCCCAGCATTTT.

The rearrangement uses TRBV27 and TRBJ1-5; D gene uncertain. CDR3 length: 14 residues. Trimming took 6 bases from V and 4 from J, leaving 13 bases between them. Germline V gene lookup returns CDR1 MNHEY and CDR2 SMNVEV (reference sequence). The CDR3 here is CASSPGFPNQPQHF. CDR3 nucleotides: TGTGCCAGCAGCCCCGGGTTCCCGAATCAGCCCCAGCATTTT.

The chain employs TRBV11-2 and TRBJ1-2; D ambiguous. The V end was cut by 6 bases, the J end by 2 bases, with 22 bases between. The CDR3 is made up of 17 amino acids. Germline V gives CDR1 SGHAT, CDR2 FQNNGV. In DNA form, the CDR3 reads TGTGCCAGCAGACCAAGGACGCGGGCGCTTGAAAACTATGGCTACACCTTC. It translates to CASRPRTRALENYGYTF.

The chain couples TRBV6-1 to TRBJ2-1; 7 bases align to TRBD1. The CDR3 contains 18 residues. The V segment lost 0 bases and the J segment 9 bases; nucleotides outside the gene matches: 17. Germline V gene sequence: CDR1 MNHNS, CDR2 SASEGT. Here the CDR3 reads CASSEASGRTGAKSEQFF. CDR3 sequence (DNA): TGTGCCAGCAGTGAAGCTTCAGGTCGGACAGGTGCGAAGAGTGAGCAGTTCTTC.

The genes are TRBV5-1 and TRBJ1-5; D call uncertain. CDR1 is SGHRS and CDR2 is YFSETQ in the germline V gene. This CDR3 is built from 14 residues. Trimming stripped 4 bases from V and 9 bases from J, with 17 bases between. The CDR3 nucleotides are TGCGCCAGCAGCCCTGCGGGAGGATTGGGGCCCCAGCATTTT. Translation: CASSPAGGLGPQHF.

The chain couples TRBV27 to TRBJ2-7; perhaps TRBD1 as D (6 bases). Germline CDR1 and CDR2: MNHEY and SMNVEV (reference sequence). The CDR3 runs to 13 residues. V was trimmed by 3 bases and J by 3 bases, leaving 9 bases between them. CDR3 amino acids: CASSFHRDYEQYF. The CDR3 coding sequence is TGTGCCAGCAGTTTTCACAGGGACTACGAGCAGTACTTC.

V is TRBV6-5 and J is TRBJ2-4; D possibly corresponds to TRBD2 (5 bases). V was shortened by 7 bases and J by 2 bases, with 12 bases between the two germline ends. The length of the CDR3 is 14 residues. Germline V gene data show CDR1 as MNHEY and CDR2 as SVGAGI. This CDR3 is CASIPTGTKNIQYF. In DNA form, the CDR3 reads TGTGCCAGCATCCCCACCGGGACCAAAAACATTCAGTACTTC.

The chain employs TRBV19 and TRBJ1-1; D is unclear. Germline assignment: CDR1 LNHDA and CDR2 SQIVND (reference sequence). The CDR3 has 15 amino acids. Trimming stripped 1 base from V and 3 bases from J, with 12 bases between. This CDR3 is CASSIANRMYTEAFF. CDR3 bases: TGTGCCAGTAGTATAGCTAATCGCATGTACACTGAAGCTTTCTTT. The variable domain in full, with the rest retrieved from reference TRBV19 and TRBJ1-1, is DGGITQSPKYLFRKEGQNVTLSCEQNLNHDAMYWYRQDPGQGLRLIYYSQIVNDFQKGDIAEGYSVSREKKESFPLTVTSAQKNPTAFYLCASSIANRMYTEAFFGQGTRLTVV.

This clone was observed a handful of times. The rearrangement uses TRBV10-1 and TRBJ2-1; 8 bases are shared with TRBD1. CDR1 and CDR2 (germline): WNHNN, SYGVQD (reference sequence). With 7 bases clipped from V and 12 bases from J, the junction kept 11 bases outside the gene matches. The CDR3 is 13 amino acids. CDR3 in amino acids: CASTSLQGAPQFF. The CDR3 coding sequence is TGCGCCAGCACCTCCCTCCAGGGGGCGCCGCAGTTCTTC.

Only one count was recorded for this clone. V is TRBV6-5 and J is TRBJ1-1; no reliable D call. Germline lookup yields CDR1 MNHEY and CDR2 SVGAGI. CDR3 length equals 14 residues. Trimming took 2 bases from V and 1 from J, leaving 8 bases between them. CDR3 region: CASSYDIKNTEAFF. The DNA of the CDR3 is TGTGCCAGCAGTTACGACATTAAGAACACTGAAGCTTTCTTT.

The chain has TRBV5-1 and TRBJ2-3, with 7 positions matching TRBD1. The CDR3 is made up of 17 amino acids. Germline V CDR1 and CDR2: SGHRS, YFSETQ. The V and J ends lost 4 bases and 6 bases, in that order; junction bases with no gene match: 17. CDR3 nucleotides: TGCGCCAGCAGCCCCTTACCGGGACAGACAAACGCGGATACGCAGTATTTT. This codes for CASSPLPGQTNADTQYF.

The chain combines TRBV10-1 with TRBJ2-1; TRBD1 aligns across 8 bases. The CDR3 runs to 15 residues. Germline V CDR1 and CDR2: WNHNN, SYGVQD (reference sequence). V gave up 3 bases and J gave up 7 bases; unmatched junction bases: 8. In nucleotides, the CDR3 is TGCGCCAGCAGTGATGGACAGGGACAAGTGAATGAGCAGTTCTTC. As protein: CASSDGQGQVNEQFF.

The V and J genes are TRBV6-5 and TRBJ1-1; tentative D call: TRBD1 (6 bases). V was cut by 5 bases and J by 11 bases, with 21 bases left in between. Germline-derived CDR1 and CDR2 are MNHEY and SVGAGI. CDR3 length: 14 residues. The CDR3 sequence is CASSLSGVLKSAFF. In nucleotides, the CDR3 is TGTGCCAGCAGTCTCTCAGGGGTTTTAAAATCTGCTTTCTTT.

The chain uses TRBV2 and TRBJ1-2; no definite D call. V was clipped by 7 bases and J by 4 bases, with 16 bases between them. CDR1 is SNHLY, CDR2 FYNNEI, per germline. The CDR3 runs 14 residues. The CDR3 nucleotides are TGTGCCAGCATACGCCGGGGATTACTCTATGGCTACACCTTC. This encodes CASIRRGLLYGYTF.

This clone has just a few counts. The chain joins TRBV5-1 to TRBJ2-7; 7 bases align to TRBD1. The CDR3 length is 14 residues. Germline assignment: CDR1 SGHRS and CDR2 YFSETQ. The junction had 14 bases not matched to a gene; V was cut back by 4 bases and J by 10 bases. CDR3 protein: CASSARDSETPQYF. For the CDR3, the DNA is TGCGCCAGCAGCGCCCGGGACAGCGAAACCCCCCAGTACTTC.

The chain is built from TRBV13 and TRBJ1-6; TRBD1 is a possible D gene (5 bases). The CDR3 is 16 amino acids. Trimming shortened V by 1 base and J by 3 bases, and 10 bases separated the two germline ends. Germline CDR1 PRHDT, CDR2 FYEKMQ (reference sequence). The CDR3 region is CASSLEGKVYNSPLHF. DNA for the CDR3: TGTGCCAGCAGCTTAGAGGGGAAGGTCTATAATTCACCCCTCCACTTT.

This clone occurred a few times. CDR3: CASSSSGTEAFF. DNA for the CDR3: TGCGCCAGCAGCTCCTCGGGGACTGAAGCTTTCTTT. The rearrangement uses TRBV5-1 and TRBJ1-1; D unresolved. This CDR3 comprises 12 residues. CDR1 SGHRS and CDR2 YFSETQ come from the germline V gene. The germline V and J ends were trimmed by 3 bases and 5 bases, with 8 bases remaining between them.

The chain couples TRBV27 to TRBJ1-1, with D perhaps TRBD1 (6 bases). Germline lookup yields CDR1 MNHEY and CDR2 SMNVEV (reference sequence). V was cut by 5 bases and J by 0 bases, with 13 bases left in between. The CDR3 sequence is 15 residues long. For the CDR3, the DNA is TGTGCCAGCAGTGTAAGGGACACACTGAACACTGAAGCTTTCTTT. Protein product: CASSVRDTLNTEAFF.

The V and J genes are TRBV2 and TRBJ2-4; TRBD1 matches at 8 bases. The CDR3 has 15 residues. CDR1 is SNHLY and CDR2 is FYNNEI in the germline V gene. With V trimmed by 3 bases and J by 7 bases, 8 bases remained unmatched. The CDR3 protein is CASSEAGRGLNIQYF. The CDR3 DNA reads as TGTGCCAGCAGTGAGGCGGGCAGGGGGCTTAACATTCAGTACTTC.

The chain recombines TRBV20-1 with TRBJ2-1; 9 positions match TRBD1. The CDR3 is 15 residues long. CDR1 DFQATT and CDR2 SNEGSKA come from the germline V gene (reference sequence). The V gene end was trimmed by 3 bases and the J gene end by 4 bases; junction bases not matched to a gene: 7. CDR3: CSASKGTGLYNEQFF. The DNA of the CDR3 is TGCAGTGCTAGTAAGGGGACAGGGTTGTACAATGAGCAGTTCTTC.

The genes are TRBV15 and TRBJ1-6; D gene unclear. V was cut by 0 bases and J by 6 bases, with 6 bases left in between. Germline V lookup: CDR1 LNHNV, CDR2 YYDKDF (reference sequence). This CDR3 has 14 residues. The CDR3 here is CATSREAFNSPLHF. The DNA of the CDR3 is TGTGCCACCAGCAGAGAGGCCTTTAATTCACCCCTCCACTTT.

The CDR3 protein is CAWSEGQKSAEAFF. The CDR3 DNA reads TGTGCCTGGAGTGAGGGACAGAAGAGCGCTGAAGCTTTCTTT. This chain links TRBV30 with TRBJ1-1; 7 nucleotides agree with TRBD1. The ends lost 1 base at V and 6 bases at J; junction bases unmatched: 8. The CDR3 contains 14 residues. Germline CDR1 reads GTSNPN; CDR2 reads SVGIG (reference sequence).